The rows below give T cell receptor beta chains drawn from one sample of a study of immune heterogeneity within non-small cell lung tumors. TCRdb analysed the multiplex PCR reads with MiXCR anew, one entry per CDR3 protein. The table lists 15,000 or so distinct CDR3 sequences, approximately 30% of them singletons. Sequencing input: lung tumor tissue. The receptors here all came from a woman aged 45-65 years with non-small cell lung cancer. Both conserved end residues are part of each CDR3. A D gene is named only where the DNA matches it firmly. Size values are once, few and many counts, or a class for expanded clones, and some rows have none.

clone_size	v_call	j_call	d_call	cdr3_aa	cdr3_nt
.	TRBV11-3	TRBJ2-7	TRBD1	CASSLTWTGGYEQYF	TGTGCCAGCAGCTTAACCTGGACAGGGGGCTACGAGCAGTACTTC
medium-sized	TRBV4-1	TRBJ1-3	TRBD1	CASSLDRGTGNTIYF	TGCGCCAGCAGCCTCGACAGGGGAACTGGAAACACCATATATTTT
many	TRBV6-6	TRBJ1-2	.	CASSYSRSGSNYGYTF	TGTGCCAGCAGTTACTCGCGTTCAGGATCTAACTATGGCTACACCTTC
once	TRBV19	TRBJ1-6	TRBD1	CASSTTGGKSPLHF	TGTGCCAGTAGTACCACAGGGGGCAAATCACCCCTCCACTTT
once	TRBV20-1	TRBJ1-5	.	CSASIGSNQPQHF	TGCAGTGCTAGTATCGGGAGCAATCAGCCCCAGCATTTT
few	TRBV15	TRBJ2-1	TRBD2	CATSRPGEGAGDNEQFF	TGTGCCACCAGCCGTCCGGGAGAGGGTGCGGGGGACAATGAGCAGTTCTTC
many	TRBV5-1	TRBJ2-1	.	CASSSYRDEQFF	TGCGCCAGCAGCTCTTACCGCGATGAGCAGTTCTTC
many	TRBV27	TRBJ2-2	TRBD2	CASRGGLASSGELFF	TGTGCCAGCAGAGGCGGACTAGCTAGTTCCGGGGAGCTGTTTTTT
.	TRBV7-3	TRBJ2-1	TRBD2	CANSLAGGRDEQFF	TGTGCCAACAGCTTAGCGGGGGGGAGGGATGAGCAGTTCTTC
few	TRBV6-1	TRBJ2-5	.	CASSVGGGWETQYF	TGTGCCAGCAGTGTCGGGGGCGGTTGGGAGACCCAGTACTTC
.	TRBV18	TRBJ2-2	.	CASIERVTGELFF	TGTGCCAGCATCGAAAGGGTCACCGGGGAGCTGTTTTTT
.	TRBV12-3/TRBV12-4	TRBJ2-5	.	CASSLGARTDTQYF	TGTGCCAGCAGTTTAGGTGCGAGGACGGATACCCAGTACTTC
medium-sized	TRBV19	TRBJ1-5	.	CASRSGIQVNQPQHF	TGTGCCAGTAGATCAGGGATACAGGTCAATCAGCCCCAGCATTTT
few	TRBV2	TRBJ1-5	.	CASSVGGRQPQHF	TGTGCCAGCAGTGTCGGGGGAAGGCAGCCCCAGCATTTT
.	TRBV11-2	TRBJ2-7	TRBD2	CASSLASGGLYEQYF	TGTGCCAGCAGCCTAGCTAGCGGGGGGCTTTACGAGCAGTACTTC
.	TRBV20-1	TRBJ2-1	TRBD2	CSATTSGRMGNEQFF	TGCAGTGCTACTACTAGCGGGAGAATGGGCAATGAGCAGTTCTTC
few	TRBV11-2	TRBJ2-3	.	CSSRARDTQYF	TGTTCCAGCCGGGCTAGGGATACGCAGTATTTT
.	TRBV10-3	TRBJ2-1	TRBD2	CSIRTGGDNEQFF	TGTTCCATCAGGACTGGGGGGGACAATGAGCAGTTCTTC
.	TRBV25-1	TRBJ1-1	.	CASSRGTEAFF	TGTGCCAGCAGCCGCGGCACTGAAGCTTTCTTT
medium-sized	TRBV6-1	TRBJ2-6	.	CASSEEGGTGANVLTF	TGTGCCAGCAGTGAAGAGGGGGGGACTGGGGCCAACGTCCTGACTTTC